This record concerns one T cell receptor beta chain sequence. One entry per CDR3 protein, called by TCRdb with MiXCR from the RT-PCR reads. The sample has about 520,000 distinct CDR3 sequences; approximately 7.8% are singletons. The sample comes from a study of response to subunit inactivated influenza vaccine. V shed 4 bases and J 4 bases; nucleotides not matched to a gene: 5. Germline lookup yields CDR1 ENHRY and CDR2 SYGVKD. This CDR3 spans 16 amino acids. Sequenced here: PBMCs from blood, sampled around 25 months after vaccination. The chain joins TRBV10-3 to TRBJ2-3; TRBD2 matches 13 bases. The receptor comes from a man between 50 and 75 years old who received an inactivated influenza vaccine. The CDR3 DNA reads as TGTGCCATCAGTGGCCGGACTAGCGGGAGCGCAGATACGCAGTATTTT. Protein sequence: CAISGRTSGSADTQYF.